The text below deals with one TCR beta chain. Its target is unknown. The entry originates in a study of CD8 T cells in Susac syndrome. V was cut by 4 bases and J by 4 bases, with 15 bases left in between. Germline values: CDR1 KGHSH, CDR2 LQKENI. The CDR3 covers 15 residues. Sequencing targeted TCR beta in blood CD8+ and CD4+ T cells. Random-hexamer reverse transcription was applied to roughly 0.5 to 1 ug RNA. immunoSEQ multiplex PCR amplified TCR beta CDR3 across 54 Vbeta, 13 Jbeta. TCRdb fed the immunoSEQ multiplex PCR reads into MiXCR, producing one record per CDR3 protein. The sample yields 250,000 to 350,000 distinct CDR3 sequences, about 91% seen once. Study outcomes and limitations: The study recognized that the number of individuals in its TCR sequencing and HLA analysis was relatively small.

The rearrangement links TRBV18 to TRBJ2-3, with D perhaps TRBD2 (5 bases). This receptor was obtained from a human donor with multiple sclerosis. Sample: CD4+ T cells from PBMCs. The CDR3 DNA reads TGTGCCAGCTCACGCCGGGGTGATTACGCAGATACGCAGTATTTT. Its protein product is CASSRRGDYADTQYF.